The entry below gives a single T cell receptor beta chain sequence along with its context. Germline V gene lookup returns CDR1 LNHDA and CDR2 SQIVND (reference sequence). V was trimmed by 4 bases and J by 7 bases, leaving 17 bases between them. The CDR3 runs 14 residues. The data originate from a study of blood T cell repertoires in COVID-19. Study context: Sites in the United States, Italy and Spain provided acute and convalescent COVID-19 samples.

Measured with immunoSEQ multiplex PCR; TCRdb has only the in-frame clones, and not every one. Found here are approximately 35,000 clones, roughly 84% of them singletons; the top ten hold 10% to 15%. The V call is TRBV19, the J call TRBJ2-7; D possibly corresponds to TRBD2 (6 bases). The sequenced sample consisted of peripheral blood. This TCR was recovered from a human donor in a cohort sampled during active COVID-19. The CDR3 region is CASSSGVGSREQYF. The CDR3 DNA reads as TGTGCCAGTAGTAGCGGGGTGGGATCGAGGGAGCAGTACTTC.